In its sample, the clone carrying this T cell receptor (beta chain) was seen once. The sample carries other DNA sequences with the same CDR3. This entry comes from a study of blood T cell repertoires in COVID-19. Study-level background: The samples span acute and convalescent COVID-19 from the United States, Italy and Spain. T cells, B-cell-depleted T cells, or PBMCs provided the cDNA or gDNA that served as material.

Per the original data handling: How many nucleated cells were present was estimated from reference gene primer amplification. TCRdb's copy holds only in-frame clones and misses some; the assay was immunoSEQ multiplex PCR. V and J calls and clone size follow that table, whereas D and trimming were derived from the DNA. This table holds under 500,000 clones, 85% to 90% found once. V was pared by 0 bases and J by 4 bases, with 10 bases between. Germline V CDR1 and CDR2: SGHRS, YFSETQ. CDR3 length equals 14 residues. The gene calls are TRBV5-1 and TRBJ1-1, with a weak D call TRBD1 (5 bases). The material sequenced was peripheral blood. This clonotype originated in a woman in her twenties or thirties with acute or convalescent COVID-19. CDR3 loop: CASSLAGGVTEAFF. The CDR3 coding sequence is TGCGCCAGCAGCTTGGCTGGGGGGGTCACTGAAGCTTTCTTT.